What follows are 5 T cell receptor beta chains derived from one specimen sequenced in a study of PD-L1 blockade in urothelial cancer. Here immunoSEQ multiplex PCR was the method, and the copy in TCRdb shows in-frame clones only, minus some. The repertoire consists of roughly 25,000 clones, with more than 70% occurring once and the leading ten covering approximately 9.9%. The material sequenced was PBMCs, taken around atezolizumab (anti-PD-L1) treatment. The receptors shown here come from a man aged 70 or older with urothelial cancer.

The rearrangement links TRBV11-2 to TRBJ1-1; D possibly corresponds to TRBD1 (5 bases). Germline CDR1 and CDR2: SGHAT and FQNNGV. The CDR3 is 16 residues long. The germline V and J ends were trimmed by 1 base and 1 base, with 13 bases remaining between them. CDR3 coding DNA: TGTGCCAGCAGCTTAGTGATGGGGCAGCCGAACACTGAAGCTTTCTTT. Protein sequence: CASSLVMGQPNTEAFF.

V usage is TRBV7-9 and J usage is TRBJ2-1; D remains ambiguous. There are 11 residues in the CDR3. V was clipped by 4 bases and J by 8 bases, with 6 bases between them. Germline CDR1 SEHNR, CDR2 FQNEAQ (reference sequence). The CDR3 region is CASSSKYEQFF. The CDR3, as DNA: TGTGCCAGCAGCTCCAAATATGAGCAGTTCTTC.

The rearrangement uses TRBV28 and TRBJ2-3; the match to TRBD1 covers 7 bases. CDR3 size: 16 residues. Germline CDR1 is MDHEN and CDR2 is SYDVKM. The trim removed 7 bases at V and 5 bases at J, leaving 15 bases unmatched. CDR3 amino acids: CASIPPGGFGQDTQYF. CDR3 in DNA: TGTGCCAGCATTCCCCCAGGGGGTTTCGGTCAAGATACGCAGTATTTT.

The chain combines TRBV5-4 with TRBJ2-5, with TRBD1 matching 10 bases. With V trimmed by 0 bases and J by 4 bases, 6 bases remained unmatched. This CDR3 comprises 16 residues. CDR1 and CDR2 from the germline V gene are SGHNT and YYREEE (reference sequence). The CDR3 nucleotides read TGTGCCAGCAGCTTGGCTCATGACAGGGGGCGAGAGACCCAGTACTTC. Protein sequence: CASSLAHDRGRETQYF.

The chain uses TRBV28 and TRBJ2-7; D perhaps matches TRBD1 (6 bases). The CDR3 contains 14 residues. Germline V gene sequence: CDR1 MDHEN, CDR2 SYDVKM. The germline V and J ends were trimmed by 2 bases and 6 bases, with 14 bases remaining between them. CDR3 residues: CASSLMRTGPEQYF. The CDR3 DNA reads as TGTGCCAGCAGTTTAATGCGCACAGGGCCCGAGCAGTACTTC.